This TCR beta chain was documented in a study of shared clonotypes between healthy human individuals. Study-wide findings and caveats: Larger estimated richness was generally recorded for naive subsets relative to memory subsets.

Naive CD8 cells lacked CD45RO and underwent positive selection for CCR7, leaving out terminally differentiated effector memory CD45RA+ cells. Healthy HIV-negative adults with no recent acute infections or vaccinations were recruited as donors. Note on this clone: Its matching antigen is unknown.

Trimming cost V 4 bases and J 5 bases, with 9 bases left between them. Germline lookup yields CDR1 SGDLS and CDR2 YYNGEE. The CDR3 sequence is 13 residues long. At the deep level, the assay was run. Repertoires were generated with immunoSEQ multiplex PCR, while TCRdb's copy carries only in-frame clones and drops some. The sample lists about 2 million clones; about 95% were seen once. This chain uses TRBV9 with TRBJ2-2; no clear D. Source material: naive CD8+ T cells sorted from blood. This TCR was recovered from a man aged 18 to 29 in good health. The CDR3 loop is CASSSRLTGELFF. As DNA, the CDR3 is TGTGCCAGCAGCTCCCGCCTAACCGGGGAGCTGTTTTTT.